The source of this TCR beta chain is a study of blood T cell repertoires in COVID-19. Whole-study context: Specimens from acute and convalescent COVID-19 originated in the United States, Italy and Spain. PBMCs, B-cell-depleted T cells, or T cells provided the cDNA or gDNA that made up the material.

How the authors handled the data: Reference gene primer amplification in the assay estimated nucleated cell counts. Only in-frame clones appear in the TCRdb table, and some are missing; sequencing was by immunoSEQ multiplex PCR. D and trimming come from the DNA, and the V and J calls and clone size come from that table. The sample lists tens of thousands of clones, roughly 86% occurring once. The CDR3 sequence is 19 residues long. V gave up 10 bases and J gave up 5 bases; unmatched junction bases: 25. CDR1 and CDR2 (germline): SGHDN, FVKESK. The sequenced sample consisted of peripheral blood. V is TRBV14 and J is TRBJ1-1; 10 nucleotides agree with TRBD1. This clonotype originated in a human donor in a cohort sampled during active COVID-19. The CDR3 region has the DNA TGTGCCACAGCCCCTACTCGGGACAGGGGAAGCGGGGAACGAACTGAAGCTTTCTTT. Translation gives CATAPTRDRGSGERTEAFF.